Following are 21 T cell receptor beta chains from one sample sequenced in a study of CD8+ T cells in alopecia areata. Following extraction, RNA underwent reverse transcription to cDNA, which served as the sequencing template. The assay was immunoSEQ multiplex PCR, and TCRdb's table has in-frame clones only and misses some. Of approximately 99,000 clones listed, around 59% are singletons. The source material was CD8+ T cells sorted from blood. The receptors were gathered from a human donor in good health.

V gene TRBV13 combines with J gene TRBJ2-3, with 9 bases identical to TRBD1. The CDR3 has 15 residues. The V segment lost 5 bases and the J segment 4 bases; nucleotides outside the gene matches: 7. Germline CDR1 and CDR2: PRHDT and FYEKMQ (reference sequence). DNA for the CDR3: TGTGCCAGCAGCCCCCGGGACAGGGATCCAGATACGCAGTATTTT. It specifies CASSPRDRDPDTQYF. Full variable domain (missing parts from reference TRBV13 and TRBJ2-3): AAGVIQSPRHLIKEKRETATLKCYPIPRHDTVYWYQQGPGQDPQFLISFYEKMQSDKGSIPDRFSAQQFSDYHSELNMSSLELGDSALYFCASSPRDRDPDTQYFGPGTRLTVL.

The chain carries TRBV29-1 and TRBJ2-1, with D perhaps being TRBD1 or TRBD2 (6 bases each). The length of the CDR3 is 15 residues. Germline CDR1 reads SQVTM; CDR2 reads ANQGSEA. The ends were cut back, 1 base at V and 1 base at J, with 11 bases in the middle. As DNA, the CDR3 is TGCAGCGTTGAAGGAGTAGGGGGGTCCTACAATGAGCAGTTCTTC. Encoded protein: CSVEGVGGSYNEQFF.

This clone has a handful of counts. In the same sample, other DNA sequences code for this CDR3. The genes are TRBV29-1 and TRBJ2-7, with D uncertain. Germline V gene lookup returns CDR1 SQVTM and CDR2 ANQGSEA. The CDR3 covers 14 residues. The V gene lost 0 bases and the J gene lost 0 bases, with 9 bases spanning the gap. CDR3: CSVEDPGSSYEQYF. The CDR3 region has the DNA TGCAGCGTTGAAGATCCCGGGTCCTCCTACGAGCAGTACTTC.

There are a few counts of this clone. The chain uses TRBV29-1 and TRBJ1-2; no clear D. The CDR3 spans 13 residues. Germline values: CDR1 SQVTM, CDR2 ANQGSEA. Trimming pared 6 bases from V and 1 base from J, leaving 12 bases between. The CDR3 reads CSVQLAFNYGYTF. The CDR3 DNA follows: TGCAGCGTCCAATTAGCGTTTAACTATGGCTACACCTTC.

The chain carries TRBV5-6 and TRBJ2-7; D is ambiguous. The CDR3 is 12 residues long. Per the germline V gene, CDR1 is SGHDT and CDR2 is YYEEEE. The ends were cut back, 4 bases at V and 4 bases at J, with 9 bases in the middle. CDR3 in DNA: TGTGCCAGCAGCGGAGACATGTACGAGCAGTACTTC. It yields the protein CASSGDMYEQYF. The variable domain in full, with the rest retrieved from reference TRBV5-6 and TRBJ2-7, is DAGVTQSPTHLIKTRGQQVTLRCSPKSGHDTVSWYQQALGQGPQFIFQYYEEEERQRGNFPDRFSGHQFPNYSSELNVNALLLGDSALYLCASSGDMYEQYFGPGTRLTVT.

This clone was picked up one time. Other DNA sequences in the sample encode the same CDR3. The V gene is TRBV7-9, the J gene TRBJ1-1; D ambiguous. The CDR3 is 12 residues long. CDR1 is SEHNR and CDR2 is FQNEAQ in the germline V gene (reference sequence). The V end was cut by 1 base, the J end by 7 bases, with 7 bases between. The DNA for the CDR3 is TGTGCCAGCAGCTTAGTGGGCGATGAAGCTTTCTTT. This translates into CASSLVGDEAFF.

The chain couples TRBV6-6 to TRBJ2-3; no clear D. The CDR3 spans 11 residues. The germline V gene encodes CDR1 MNHNY and CDR2 SVGAGI (reference sequence). Trimming stripped 6 bases from V and 2 bases from J, with 3 bases between. CDR3 loop: CASSHTDTQYF. The CDR3 coding sequence is TGTGCCAGCAGCCACACAGATACGCAGTATTTT.

J is TRBJ2-6 and V is TRBV9; D may be TRBD1 (5 bases). Per germline, CDR1 SGDLS and CDR2 YYNGEE. The ends were cut back, 0 bases at V and 0 bases at J, with 16 bases in the middle. The CDR3 length is 19 residues. This CDR3 reads CASSVVGRLGLSGANVLTF. CDR3 coding DNA: TGTGCCAGCAGCGTAGTGGGGCGGCTAGGTCTCTCTGGGGCCAACGTCCTGACTTTC.

The chain recombines TRBV5-1 with TRBJ1-4; 7 bases map to TRBD1. Germline V gene lookup returns CDR1 SGHRS and CDR2 YFSETQ. The CDR3 has 15 residues. The V and J ends lost 3 bases and 8 bases, in that order; junction bases with no gene match: 10. CDR3 DNA sequence: TGCGCCAGCAGCTCCTACGGGACAGCGACCGAAAAACTGTTTTTT. Protein sequence: CASSSYGTATEKLFF.

The chain recombines TRBV2 with TRBJ1-1; D not certain. The ends were cut back, 1 base at V and 6 bases at J, with 9 bases in the middle. Germline CDR1 is SNHLY and CDR2 is FYNNEI. The length of the CDR3 is 13 residues. The CDR3 sequence: CASSEEGEAEAFF. In DNA, the CDR3 is TGTGCCAGCAGTGAAGAAGGAGAGGCTGAAGCTTTCTTT.

The chain links TRBV5-6 to TRBJ1-2; 8 bases line up with TRBD1. The CDR3 runs 15 residues. Germline CDR1 is SGHDT and CDR2 is YYEEEE. Trimming removed 3 bases from V and 4 bases from J; junction bases left unmatched: 8. The CDR3 here is CASSYRNRGIYGYTF. The CDR3 DNA reads as TGTGCCAGCAGCTACCGAAACAGGGGGATCTATGGCTACACCTTC.

The chain employs TRBV5-6 and TRBJ2-1, with unresolved D. Trimming took 4 bases from V and 7 from J, leaving 12 bases between them. The CDR3 covers 13 residues. Germline CDR1 and CDR2: SGHDT and YYEEEE. CDR3: CASSLGTQNEQFF. For the CDR3, the DNA is TGTGCCAGCAGCCTGGGTACTCAGAATGAGCAGTTCTTC.

The genes are TRBV6-6 and TRBJ1-1; possible D gene TRBD1, 6 bases. The CDR3 runs to 13 residues. V gave up 6 bases and J gave up 1 base, with 9 bases separating them. Germline CDR1 reads MNHNY; CDR2 reads SVGAGI (reference sequence). The DNA for the CDR3 is TGTGCCAGCAGCTGGACAGAGAACACTGAAGCTTTCTTT. Translating it yields CASSWTENTEAFF.

This clone has a handful of counts. The genes are TRBV11-2 and TRBJ2-7, with 11 bases fitting TRBD1. CDR3 length: 13 amino acids. The ends lost 8 bases at V and 3 bases at J; junction bases unmatched: 3. Germline CDR1 is SGHAT and CDR2 is FQNNGV. The CDR3, as DNA: TGTGCCAGCCGCGGGACAGGGGGCTACGAGCAGTACTTC. This translates into CASRGTGGYEQYF.

This chain joins TRBV6-4 and TRBJ2-5, with 8 bases matching TRBD1. This CDR3 region has 19 residues. Germline V lookup: CDR1 MRHNA, CDR2 SNTAGT. J gave up 5 bases and V 0 bases, and 17 bases lay outside the gene matches. Here the CDR3 DNA reads TGTGCCAGCAGTGACTCTGGCAGGGGGCCTTCTTATTGTAGGGAGACCCAGTACTTC. The encoded protein is CASSDSGRGPSYCRETQYF.

This clone has just a few counts. The chain employs TRBV7-9 and TRBJ2-1; TRBD2 is a possible D gene (5 bases). V was trimmed by 3 bases and J by 12 bases, leaving 12 bases between them. This CDR3 is 12 amino acids long. Germline V gene data show CDR1 as SEHNR and CDR2 as FQNEAQ (reference sequence). CDR3 coding DNA: TGTGCCAGCAGCTTCGGGGTTTCTGTGCAGTTCTTC. It specifies CASSFGVSVQFF.

The rearrangement links TRBV5-1 to TRBJ2-7; D unclear. Germline assignment: CDR1 SGHRS and CDR2 YFSETQ. Between the trimmed V and J ends, which lost 4 bases and 4 bases, there was a span of 24 bases. CDR3 size: 17 residues. The CDR3 is CASSLWAFNRIPYEQYF. In DNA form, the CDR3 reads TGCGCCAGCAGCCTATGGGCCTTCAATAGAATCCCATACGAGCAGTACTTC.

This rearrangement joins TRBV2 to TRBJ2-1; 7 bases are a match to TRBD2. In germline, CDR1 is SNHLY, CDR2 FYNNEI. The V segment lost 7 bases and the J segment 9 bases; nucleotides outside the gene matches: 0. The CDR3 sequence is 10 residues long. Here the CDR3 reads CASTGGEQFF. CDR3 nucleotide sequence: TGTGCCAGCACGGGGGGTGAGCAGTTCTTC.

The V gene is TRBV28, the J gene TRBJ2-3; 9 bases match TRBD2. The ends lost 2 bases at V and 0 bases at J; junction bases unmatched: 6. Per germline, CDR1 MDHEN and CDR2 SYDVKM. This CDR3 has 17 residues. The DNA of the CDR3 is TGTGCCAGCAGTTTACTAGCGGGGAGCCTTAGCACAGATACGCAGTATTTT. Translated: CASSLLAGSLSTDTQYF.

The chain employs TRBV30 and TRBJ2-7; 7 bases fit TRBD1. The CDR3 spans 14 residues. After removal of 5 bases from V and 0 bases from J, the junction contained 7 bases not matched to a gene. From germline, CDR1 is GTSNPN and CDR2 SVGIG (reference sequence). DNA for the CDR3: TGTGCCTGGCAGTCGGGACAGTCCTCCTACGAGCAGTACTTC. Translating it yields CAWQSGQSSYEQYF. Full variable domain (outside the CDR3, taken from reference TRBV30 and TRBJ2-7): SQTIHQWPATLVQPVGSPLSLECTVEGTSNPNLYWYRQAAGRGLQLLFYSVGIGQISSEVPQNLSASRPQDRQFILSSKKLLLSDSGFYLCAWQSGQSSYEQYFGPGTRLTVT.

This clone was detected once. The chain employs TRBV11-2 and TRBJ1-2; no clear D gene. CDR1 is SGHAT, CDR2 FQNNGV, per germline. The V gene lost 1 base and the J gene lost 2 bases, with 17 bases spanning the gap. The CDR3 spans 17 residues. The CDR3 loop reads CASSLGTHYGSNYGYTF. CDR3 DNA sequence: TGTGCCAGCAGCTTAGGAACGCACTACGGGTCCAACTATGGCTACACCTTC. The whole variable domain, remainder taken from reference TRBV11-2 and TRBJ1-2, is EAGVAQSPRYKIIEKRQSVAFWCNPISGHATLYWYQQILGQGPKLLIQFQNNGVVDDSQLPKDRFSAERLKGVDSTLKIQPAKLEDSAVYLCASSLGTHYGSNYGYTFGSGTRLTVV.